This TCR beta chain was documented in a study of blood T cell repertoires in COVID-19. Study context: Acute-phase and convalescent COVID-19 samples originated in the United States, Italy and Spain. The analysed material was cDNA or gDNA that came from T cells, B-cell-depleted T cells, or PBMCs.

The V and J ends lost 2 bases and 2 bases, in that order; junction bases with no gene match: 10. The CDR3 length is 17 residues. In germline, CDR1 is KGHSY, CDR2 FQNENV. In the source study's methods: Reference gene primer amplification yielded estimated nucleated cell counts. The repertoire was sequenced with immunoSEQ multiplex PCR; TCRdb's copy has only in-frame clones and lacks some. V and J calls and clone size are given by that table; D and trimming were obtained from the DNA. In the table there are about 140,000 clones, 60% to 80% of which are singletons. This chain links TRBV16 with TRBJ1-2; 8 bases line up with TRBD1. The sequence came from a woman aged 50 to 65 with active or convalescent COVID-19. Sequences were obtained from peripheral blood. CDR3 amino acids: CASSQERGRQGNYGYTF. CDR3 sequence (DNA): TGTGCCAGCAGCCAAGAAAGGGGCCGACAGGGGAACTATGGCTACACCTTC.